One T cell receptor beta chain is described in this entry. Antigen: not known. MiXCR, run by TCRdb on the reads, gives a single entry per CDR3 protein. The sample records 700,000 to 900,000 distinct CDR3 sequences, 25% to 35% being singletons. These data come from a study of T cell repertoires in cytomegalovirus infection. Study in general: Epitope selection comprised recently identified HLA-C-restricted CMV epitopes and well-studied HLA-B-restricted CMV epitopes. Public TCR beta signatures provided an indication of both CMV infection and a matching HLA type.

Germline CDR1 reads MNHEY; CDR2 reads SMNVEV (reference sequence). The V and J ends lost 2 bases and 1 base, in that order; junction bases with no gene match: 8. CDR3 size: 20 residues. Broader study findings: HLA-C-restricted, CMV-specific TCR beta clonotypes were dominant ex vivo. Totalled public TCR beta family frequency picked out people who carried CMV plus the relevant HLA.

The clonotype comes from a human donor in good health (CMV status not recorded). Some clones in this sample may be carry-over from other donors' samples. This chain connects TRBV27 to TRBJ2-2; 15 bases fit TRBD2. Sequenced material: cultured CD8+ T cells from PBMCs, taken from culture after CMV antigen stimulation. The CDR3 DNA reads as TGTGCCAGCAGTTTAGTCCCCGGACTAGCGGGGGGGCGGAACACCGGGGAGCTGTTTTTT. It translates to CASSLVPGLAGGRNTGELFF.